The 14 T cell receptor beta chains in this list originate from one sample, sequenced in a study of cytomegalovirus exposure and HLA in healthy donors. 60 Vbeta and 13 Jbeta primers were used in PCR. Sequenced by immunoSEQ multiplex PCR; TCRdb stores in-frame clones only, minus some. The sample lists hundreds of thousands of clones, around four fifths occurring once. The specimen sequenced was PBMCs. These receptors all stem from a woman aged 40 to 49 in good health and CMV-seronegative.

The V and J genes are TRBV15 and TRBJ1-1; D is possibly TRBD1 (5 bases). Between the trimmed V and J ends, which lost 3 bases and 0 bases, there was a span of 11 bases. Germline CDR1 and CDR2: LNHNV and YYDKDF (reference sequence). The CDR3 loop spans 15 amino acids. The CDR3 nucleotides read TGTGCCACCAGCAGTAAGGACATAATGAACACTGAAGCTTTCTTT. Its translation is CATSSKDIMNTEAFF.

The CDR3 protein is CASSSWTGGRGHTEAFF. CDR3 nucleotide sequence: TGTGCCAGCAGTTCCTGGACAGGGGGGAGGGGACACACTGAAGCTTTCTTT. V gene TRBV27 combines with J gene TRBJ1-1, with 10 bases fitting TRBD1. Germline values: CDR1 MNHEY, CDR2 SMNVEV (reference sequence). Germline trimming cut 4 bases from V and 3 bases from J; bases unmatched to any gene: 11. There are 17 residues in the CDR3.

This rearrangement joins TRBV5-1 to TRBJ1-4; 11 bases agree with TRBD1. Germline V gene lookup returns CDR1 SGHRS and CDR2 YFSETQ. The CDR3 is 16 residues long. V lost 0 bases, J lost 7 bases, and 5 bases stayed unmatched. DNA of the CDR3: TGCGCCAGCAGCTTGGGGACAGGGGGCGCGGCTGAAAAACTGTTTTTT. Amino acids: CASSLGTGGAAEKLFF.

The genes are TRBV6-1 and TRBJ2-7; D uncertain. Trimming removed 2 bases from V and 9 bases from J, with 11 bases in between. Germline V gene lookup returns CDR1 MNHNS and CDR2 SASEGT. This CDR3 contains 12 residues. The CDR3: CASSETQTTQYF. DNA of the CDR3: TGTGCCAGCAGTGAAACCCAGACAACGCAGTACTTC.

This chain links TRBV5-1 with TRBJ2-5; 11 nucleotides agree with TRBD1. Germline lookup yields CDR1 SGHRS and CDR2 YFSETQ. The CDR3 has 15 residues. V lost 4 bases to trimming and J lost 0 bases; unmatched junction nucleotides: 2. CDR3 residues: CASSTGQGDQETQYF. The CDR3 coding sequence is TGCGCCAGCAGCACGGGACAGGGGGACCAAGAGACCCAGTACTTC.

The gene calls are TRBV5-1 and TRBJ1-2, with 8 nucleotides matching TRBD1. CDR3 length equals 15 residues. With 0 bases clipped from V and 7 bases from J, the junction kept 8 bases outside the gene matches. The V gene's germline CDR1 is SGHRS and CDR2 YFSETQ. CDR3 coding DNA: TGCGCCAGCAGCTTGGATCAGGGGGCCTTCACTGGCTACACCTTC. It codes for CASSLDQGAFTGYTF. Full variable domain (rest looked up from reference TRBV5-1 and TRBJ1-2): KAGVTQTPRYLIKTRGQQVTLSCSPISGHRSVSWYQQTPGQGLQFLFEYFSETQRNKGNFPGRFSGRQFSNSRSEMNVSTLELGDSALYLCASSLDQGAFTGYTFGSGTRLTVV.

This chain uses TRBV5-1 with TRBJ2-7; 8 bases are shared with TRBD2. V gave up 3 bases and J gave up 3 bases; unmatched junction bases: 11. The CDR3 spans 16 residues. The germline V gene encodes CDR1 SGHRS and CDR2 YFSETQ. In DNA form, the CDR3 reads TGCGCCAGCAGCTCTGATTCCGGGACTAGAAACTACGAGCAGTACTTC. Its translation is CASSSDSGTRNYEQYF.

The gene calls are TRBV7-3 and TRBJ1-3; D unresolved. CDR3 length equals 16 residues. Germline assignment: CDR1 SGHTA and CDR2 FQGTGA. The V and J ends lost 2 bases and 9 bases respectively, with 20 bases between them. In DNA, the CDR3 is TGTGCCAGCAGCTTATTGCCCCGGGAAAGAGAAACCACCATATATTTT. Amino acid sequence: CASSLLPRERETTIYF.

J is TRBJ2-7 and V is TRBV7-9, with 9 bases matching TRBD1. Trimming at V came to 5 bases and at J to 3 bases, leaving 5 bases not matched to a gene. The CDR3 runs to 14 residues. Germline V gene sequence: CDR1 SEHNR, CDR2 FQNEAQ (reference sequence). The DNA of the CDR3 is TGTGCCAGCAGCCAGGGACAGGGATTCTACGAGCAGTACTTC. This translates into CASSQGQGFYEQYF.

The chain couples TRBV28 to TRBJ1-4; tentative D call: TRBD1 (5 bases). V was clipped by 2 bases and J by 10 bases, with 14 bases between them. The CDR3 has 14 amino acids. Germline-derived CDR1 and CDR2 are MDHEN and SYDVKM. As DNA, the CDR3 is TGTGCCAGCAGTTTAAGGCCGACAACAGGAAAACTGTTTTTT. This sequence encodes CASSLRPTTGKLFF. Supplemented by reference TRBV28 and TRBJ1-4, the full variable domain reads DVKVTQSSRYLVKRTGEKVFLECVQDMDHENMFWYRQDPGLGLRLIYFSYDVKMKEKGDIPEGYSVSREKKERFSLILESASTNQTSMYLCASSLRPTTGKLFFGSGTQLSVL.

The genes are TRBV7-9 and TRBJ1-2; D unclear. V lost 4 bases and J 10 bases, leaving 13 bases between the germline ends. CDR1 and CDR2 from the germline V gene are SEHNR and FQNEAQ (reference sequence). The CDR3 runs 12 residues. CDR3 in amino acids: CASSSISGHYTF. The CDR3 nucleotides are TGTGCCAGCAGCTCTATCTCAGGCCACTACACCTTC.

This clone was counted between two and nine times. Other nucleotide sequences in the sample specify the same CDR3. This sequence joins TRBV5-4 and TRBJ1-1; no reliable D call. Trimming shortened V by 4 bases and J by 1 base, and 8 bases separated the two germline ends. This CDR3 is built from 13 residues. Germline CDR1 SGHNT, CDR2 YYREEE (reference sequence). CDR3 DNA: TGTGCCAGCAGCCTCCTAACGAACACTGAAGCTTTCTTT. Its protein is CASSLLTNTEAFF.

The V call is TRBV15, the J call TRBJ1-5; D perhaps matches TRBD1 (5 bases). V lost 0 bases, J lost 2 bases, and 11 bases lay in between. Germline-derived CDR1 and CDR2 are LNHNV and YYDKDF (reference sequence). This CDR3 has 16 residues. The CDR3 here is CATSRDRVSRNQPQHF. The CDR3 DNA is TGTGCCACCAGCAGAGACAGGGTTTCGCGCAATCAGCCCCAGCATTTT.

The J gene is TRBJ2-7, the V gene TRBV5-6; no reliable D call. The V gene's germline CDR1 is SGHDT and CDR2 YYEEEE. This CDR3 spans 14 amino acids. The V gene lost 0 bases and the J gene lost 1 base, with 8 bases spanning the gap. The CDR3: CASSLVQSSYEQYF. DNA of the CDR3: TGTGCCAGCAGCTTGGTACAGAGTTCCTACGAGCAGTACTTC.